These T cell receptor beta chains were read from a single sample in a study of shared clonotypes between healthy human individuals. Clones were sequenced by immunoSEQ multiplex PCR, and TCRdb holds only the in-frame ones, with some missing. The sample has over a million clones, around 74% seen once. Material: memory CD4+ T cells sorted from blood. Every receptor here comes from a man aged 18 to 35 in good health. Each CDR3 is given with its conserved first and last residue. Fields, in order: CDR3 length, J gene, clone size, V gene, D gene, CDR3 protein, CDR3 DNA. A D gene is named only where the DNA matches it firmly. Some rows mark clone size as missing; the rest say once, few, many or name a class of expanded clone.

12 TRBJ1-4 few TRBV30 . CAWSVRDEKLFF TGTGCCTGGAGTGTAAGGGATGAAAAACTGTTTTTT
14 TRBJ2-5 . TRBV6-5 . CASNNKAVGETQYF TGTGCCAGCAACAATAAAGCGGTCGGGGAGACCCAGTACTTC
14 TRBJ1-1 . TRBV7-9 . CASSFSWGSTEAFF TGTGCCAGCAGCTTTAGTTGGGGGTCCACTGAAGCTTTCTTT
14 TRBJ1-4 . TRBV29-1 TRBD1 CSASSGTGNEKLFF TGCAGCGCCTCTTCCGGGACAGGGAATGAAAAACTGTTTTTT
14 TRBJ2-7 . TRBV5-1 TRBD2 CASSLGSGTFEQYF TGCGCCAGCAGCTTGGGTAGCGGGACTTTCGAGCAGTACTTC
16 TRBJ1-6 . TRBV5-4 . CASSLAGATPVSPLHF TGTGCCAGCAGCTTGGCTGGGGCGACCCCCGTTTCACCCCTCCACTTT
16 TRBJ2-7 . TRBV4-3 . CASSQSISDTYYEQYF TGCGCCAGCAGCCAATCGATCTCAGACACCTACTACGAGCAGTACTTC
11 TRBJ1-2 . TRBV30 TRBD1 CAWSTGGGYTF TGTGCCTGGAGCACAGGGGGAGGATACACCTTC
11 TRBJ1-1 few TRBV19 . CASSIQAEAFF TGTGCCAGTAGTATACAGGCTGAAGCTTTCTTT
12 TRBJ1-1 . TRBV6-1 . CASSETRGRAFF TGTGCCAGCAGTGAAACGAGGGGCCGAGCTTTCTTT
15 TRBJ2-7 . TRBV7-2 TRBD1 CASSLGDSSTYEQYF TGTGCCAGCAGCTTGGGGGACAGTTCCACCTACGAGCAGTACTTC
13 TRBJ2-1 . TRBV19 . CASSIGSHGEQFF TGTGCCAGTAGTATCGGTAGCCACGGTGAGCAGTTCTTC
13 TRBJ2-3 . TRBV5-1 . CASSTGDTDTQYF TGCGCCAGCAGCACCGGGGACACGGATACGCAGTATTTT
15 TRBJ2-7 . TRBV19 TRBD1 CASSIVGTGAYEQYF TGTGCCAGTAGTATAGTGGGGACAGGAGCTTACGAGCAGTACTTC
13 TRBJ2-5 . TRBV6-5 . CASRSGGGGTQYF TGTGCCAGCCGCTCAGGGGGCGGGGGAACCCAGTACTTC
15 TRBJ2-7 . TRBV5-1 TRBD2 CASSSQTSGGTEQYF TGCGCCAGCAGCTCCCAGACTAGCGGGGGAACAGAGCAGTACTTC
13 TRBJ2-7 . TRBV10-2 TRBD2 CASTPGGTYEQYF TGCGCCAGCACCCCGGGGGGTACCTACGAGCAGTACTTC
16 TRBJ2-3 . TRBV9 . CASSPRLTGDTDTQYF TGTGCCAGCAGCCCGCGACTGACGGGGGACACAGATACGCAGTATTTT
15 TRBJ2-5 few TRBV6-1 TRBD2 CASSAIGGIGETQYF TGTGCCAGCAGTGCCATCGGGGGGATCGGAGAGACCCAGTACTTC
20 TRBJ1-3 . TRBV15 . CATSSKRLFQGPLSGNTIYF TGTGCCACCAGCAGTAAAAGGCTTTTCCAGGGTCCTCTCTCTGGAAACACCATATATTTT
18 TRBJ2-3 once TRBV1 . CTSSLGLAGAGGTDTQYF TGCACCAGCAGCCTGGGACTAGCGGGAGCGGGCGGCACAGATACGCAGTATTTT
13 TRBJ1-2 . TRBV19 . CASSLRQTYGYTF TGTGCCAGTAGTCTAAGACAAACCTATGGCTACACCTTC
15 TRBJ1-3 . TRBV2 . CASSEPPNSGNTIYF TGTGCCAGCAGTGAGCCACCTAACTCTGGAAACACCATATATTTT
15 TRBJ1-2 . TRBV9 . CASSLYGRTNYGYTF TGTGCCAGCAGCCTTTATGGTCGGACTAACTATGGCTACACCTTC
13 TRBJ1-1 . TRBV7-2 . CASSLGRTERAFF TGTGCCAGCAGCTTAGGCAGGACCGAGAGGGCTTTCTTT
12 TRBJ1-1 . TRBV6-6 . CASRKQGLEAFF TGTGCCAGCAGAAAACAGGGCTTAGAAGCTTTCTTT
15 TRBJ2-2 . TRBV6-4 . CASSDSWRNTGELFF TGTGCCAGCAGTGACTCGTGGCGAAACACCGGGGAGCTGTTTTTT